The source of this TCR beta chain is a study of blood T cells in healthy people across ages. It was with a sample-barcoded 5' primer and a J-beta primer mix that a second PCR of roughly 7 to 12 cycles was run. TCRdb reprocessed the 5' RACE reads with MiXCR, giving one entry per CDR3 protein. The sample contains over 750,000 distinct CDR3 sequences, about 25% of which appear only once. Germline V gives CDR1 SQVTM, CDR2 ANQGSEA. Trimming removed 4 bases from V and 4 bases from J, with 4 bases in between. The CDR3 totals 11 residues. The same data also contributed to another study, on T cells of mothers and their children.

The V call is TRBV29-1, the J call TRBJ1-4; D is uncertain. Sequencing used blood. The TCR originated in a boy aged 10-17 years in good health. CDR3 protein: CSVAINEKLFF. Written as DNA, the CDR3 is TGCAGCGTTGCTATTAATGAAAAACTGTTTTTT. The full variable domain, in which reference TRBV29-1 and TRBJ1-4 provide the parts outside the CDR3, is SAVISQKPSRDICQRGTSLTIQCQVDSQVTMMFWYRQQPGQSLTLIATANQGSEATYESGFVIDKFPISRPNLTFSTLTVSNMSPEDSSIYLCSVAINEKLFFGSGTQLSVL.